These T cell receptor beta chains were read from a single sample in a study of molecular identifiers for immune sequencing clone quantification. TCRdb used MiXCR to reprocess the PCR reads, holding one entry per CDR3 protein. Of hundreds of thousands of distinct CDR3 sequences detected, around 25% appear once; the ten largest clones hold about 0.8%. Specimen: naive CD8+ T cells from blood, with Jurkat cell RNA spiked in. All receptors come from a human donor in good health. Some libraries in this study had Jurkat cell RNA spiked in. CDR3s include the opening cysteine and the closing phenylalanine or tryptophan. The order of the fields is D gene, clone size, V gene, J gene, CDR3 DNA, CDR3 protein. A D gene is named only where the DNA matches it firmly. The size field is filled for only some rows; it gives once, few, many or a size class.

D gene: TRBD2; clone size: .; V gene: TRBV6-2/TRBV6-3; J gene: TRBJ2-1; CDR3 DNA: TGTGCCAGCAGTTACGTCGGGGGGGCCTACAATGAGCAGTTCTTC; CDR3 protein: CASSYVGGAYNEQFF
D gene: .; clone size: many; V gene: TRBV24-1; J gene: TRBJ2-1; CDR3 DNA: TGTGCCACCAGTGATTTGCATTCTCAGAACAATGAGCAGTTCTTC; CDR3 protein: CATSDLHSQNNEQFF
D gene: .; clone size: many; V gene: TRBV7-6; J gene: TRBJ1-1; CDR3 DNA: TGTGCCAGCATCCCGGACGGGGTGAACACTGAAGCTTTCTTT; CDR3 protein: CASIPDGVNTEAFF
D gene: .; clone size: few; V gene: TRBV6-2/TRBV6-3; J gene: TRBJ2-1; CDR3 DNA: TGTGCCAGCAGTTCCAGCTATGAGCAGTTCTTC; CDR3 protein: CASSSSYEQFF
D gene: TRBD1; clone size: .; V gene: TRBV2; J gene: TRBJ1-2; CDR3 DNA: TGTGCCAGCAGGGAGGGGGTCGGGACAGGGCATCATGGCTACACCTTC; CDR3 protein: CASREGVGTGHHGYTF
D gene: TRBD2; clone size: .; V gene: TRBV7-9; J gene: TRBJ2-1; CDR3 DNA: TGTGCCAGCAGCTTGACAAAAACTAGCGGGAGGTACAATGAGCAGTTCTTC; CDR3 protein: CASSLTKTSGRYNEQFF
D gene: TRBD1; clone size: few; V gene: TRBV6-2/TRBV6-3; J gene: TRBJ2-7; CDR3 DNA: TGTGCCAGCAGTTACCGAGGGACAGGAGAAACCTACGAGCAGTACTTC; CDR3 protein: CASSYRGTGETYEQYF
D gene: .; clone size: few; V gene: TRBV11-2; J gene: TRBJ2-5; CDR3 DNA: TGTGCCAGCAGAGGAACACTTGGAGAGACCCAGTACTTC; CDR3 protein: CASRGTLGETQYF
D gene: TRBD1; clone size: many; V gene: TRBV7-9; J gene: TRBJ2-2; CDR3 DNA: TGTGCCAGCAGCTGGTCCCGGGACAGGGGGCTCACCGGGGAGCTGTTTTTT; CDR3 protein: CASSWSRDRGLTGELFF
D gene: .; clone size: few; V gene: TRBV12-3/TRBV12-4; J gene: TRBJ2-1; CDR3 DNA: TGTGCCAGCAGCCGAGGGCAGCGGTTCTTC; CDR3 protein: CASSRGQRFF
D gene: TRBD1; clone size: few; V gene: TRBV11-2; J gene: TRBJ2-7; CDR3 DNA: TGTGCCAGCAGCTCGTCACTCCAGGGACAGGGGAACTACGAGCAGTACTTC; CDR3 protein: CASSSSLQGQGNYEQYF
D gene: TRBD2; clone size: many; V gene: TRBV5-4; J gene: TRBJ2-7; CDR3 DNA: TGTGCCAGCAGCGTTAGCGGGAGGGTCCACGAGCAGTACTTC; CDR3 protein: CASSVSGRVHEQYF
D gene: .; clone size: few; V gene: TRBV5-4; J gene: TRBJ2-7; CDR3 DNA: TGTGCCAGCAGTCAGGTGGATAGCTACGAGCAGTACTTC; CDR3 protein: CASSQVDSYEQYF
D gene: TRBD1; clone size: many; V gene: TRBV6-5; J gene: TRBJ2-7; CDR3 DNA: TGTGCCAGCAGTTACCTTGCAGGGGGTCCCCCCGAGCAGTACTTC; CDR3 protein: CASSYLAGGPPEQYF
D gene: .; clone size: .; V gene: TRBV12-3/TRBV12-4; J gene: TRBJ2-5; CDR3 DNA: TGTGCCAGCAGTCCTACCAGGGCGGAAGAGACCCAGTACTTC; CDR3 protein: CASSPTRAEETQYF
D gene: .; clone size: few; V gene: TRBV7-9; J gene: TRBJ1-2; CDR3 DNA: TGTGCCAGCATCCCCCCTCATTCGACGGGAAGGGACTATGGCTACACCTTC; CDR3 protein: CASIPPHSTGRDYGYTF
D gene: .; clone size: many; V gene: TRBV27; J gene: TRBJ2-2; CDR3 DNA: TGTGCCAGCAGTTTAACAGCCTGGAACACCGGGGAGCTGTTTTTT; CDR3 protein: CASSLTAWNTGELFF
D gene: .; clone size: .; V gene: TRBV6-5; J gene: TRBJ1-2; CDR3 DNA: TGTGCCAGCAGTCGGCTGGGGAACTATGGCTACACCTTC; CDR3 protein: CASSRLGNYGYTF
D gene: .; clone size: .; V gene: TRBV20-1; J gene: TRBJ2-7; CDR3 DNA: TGCAGTGCTAGAGATCCCCTCCGGACAGCCGACGAGCAGTACTTC; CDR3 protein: CSARDPLRTADEQYF
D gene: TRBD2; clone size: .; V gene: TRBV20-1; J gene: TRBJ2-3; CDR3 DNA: TGCAGTGCTAGAGATGGTAGCGGGGGCACAGATACGCAGTATTTT; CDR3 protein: CSARDGSGGTDTQYF
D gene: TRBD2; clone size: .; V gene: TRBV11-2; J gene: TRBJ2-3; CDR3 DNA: TGTGCCAGCAGCTTGGTCCTAGCGGGAGTTGGCACAGATACGCAGTATTTT; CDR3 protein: CASSLVLAGVGTDTQYF
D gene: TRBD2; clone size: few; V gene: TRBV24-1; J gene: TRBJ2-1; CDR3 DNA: TGTGCCACCAGTAGCGGGGGGGCCTACAATGAGCAGTTCTTC; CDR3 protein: CATSSGGAYNEQFF
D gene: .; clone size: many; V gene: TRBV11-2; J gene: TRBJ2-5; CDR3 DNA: TGTGCCAGCAGCTTAGATGGAGAGGGGATGCAGACCCAGTACTTC; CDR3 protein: CASSLDGEGMQTQYF
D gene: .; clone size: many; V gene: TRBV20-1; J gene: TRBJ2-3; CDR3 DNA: TGCAGTGCTAGAGATGGTGTGTTACGCACAGATACGCAGTATTTT; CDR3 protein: CSARDGVLRTDTQYF
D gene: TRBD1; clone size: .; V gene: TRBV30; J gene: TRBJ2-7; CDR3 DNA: TGTGCCTGGAGTCTCGGGACAGGGGACGAGCAGTACTTC; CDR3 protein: CAWSLGTGDEQYF
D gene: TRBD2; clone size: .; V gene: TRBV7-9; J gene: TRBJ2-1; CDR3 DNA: TGTGCCAGCAAAAATTTAGCGGGAGGCCTGGATGAGCAGTTCTTC; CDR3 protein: CASKNLAGGLDEQFF
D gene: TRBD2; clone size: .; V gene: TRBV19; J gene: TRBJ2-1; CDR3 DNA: TGTGCCAGTAGTATGGTTAGCGGGTCGAACTCCTACAATGAGCAGTTCTTC; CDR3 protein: CASSMVSGSNSYNEQFF
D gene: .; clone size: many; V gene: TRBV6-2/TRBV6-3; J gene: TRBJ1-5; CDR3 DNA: TGTGCCAGCAGCCAGGACCATCAGCCCCAGCATTTT; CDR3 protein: CASSQDHQPQHF
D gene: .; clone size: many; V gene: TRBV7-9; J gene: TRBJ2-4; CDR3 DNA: TGTGCCAGCAGCTTAGCACAGGGTGTAAACAACATTCAGTACTTC; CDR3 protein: CASSLAQGVNNIQYF
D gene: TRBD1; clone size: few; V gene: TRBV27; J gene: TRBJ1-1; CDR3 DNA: TGTGCCAGCAGTTCACACGGGACAGGGAGTATGAACACTGAAGCTTTCTTT; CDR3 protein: CASSSHGTGSMNTEAFF
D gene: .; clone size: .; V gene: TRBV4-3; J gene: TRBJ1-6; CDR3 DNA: TGCGCCAGCACACCCTGGGCAGGTTTTGGTTCACCCCTCCACTTT; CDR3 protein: CASTPWAGFGSPLHF